One sample yielded the 12 T cell receptor beta chains listed below, sequenced in a study of a mutant IDH1 vaccine in newly diagnosed glioma (dated by TCRdb to the early 2020s). The time point label corresponds to: week 11, during vaccination. Each vaccine dose, consisting of 300 ug of a 20-mer mutant IDH1 peptide in Montanide, was administered subcutaneously with topical imiquimod. No antigen is known for these receptors. Libraries were prepared through the immunoSEQ multiplex PCR assay. TCRdb carries this immuneACCESS record with in-frame sequences only. Its versions omit some clonotypes, under half of them owing to an unresolved V gene in the studies checked, with the rest unexplained. In this sample the table shows 20,000 to 25,000 clones, about nine tenths of which occur a single time. Clones ranked in the top ten supply around 6% of the sample. The sequenced sample was PBMCs, obtained from a glioma patient whose treatment included an IDH1 peptide vaccine. These receptors all come from a woman aged 40 to 50 with glioma.

The gene calls are TRBV6-5 and TRBJ2-4; D is unresolved. The CDR3 sequence is 15 residues long. V was cut by 0 bases and J by 0 bases, with 6 bases left in between. Germline assignment: CDR1 MNHEY and CDR2 SVGAGI. CDR3 DNA: TGTGCCAGCAGTTACTCTTCCCTAGCCAAAAACATTCAGTACTTC. This gives the protein CASSYSSLAKNIQYF.

V gene TRBV19 combines with J gene TRBJ1-2, with 7 bases identical to TRBD1. There are 14 residues in the CDR3. Germline lookup yields CDR1 LNHDA and CDR2 SQIVND (reference sequence). Trimming at V came to 6 bases and at J to 4 bases, leaving 8 bases not matched to a gene. The DNA of the CDR3 is TGTGCCAGTAGCACAACAGGGGCGCTCTATGGCTACACCTTC. It codes for CASSTTGALYGYTF.

The sample holds one count of this clone. The chain carries TRBV2 and TRBJ2-2, with 7 bases matching TRBD2. The trim removed 3 bases at V and 0 bases at J, leaving 7 bases unmatched. The CDR3 has 17 residues. CDR1 SNHLY and CDR2 FYNNEI come from the germline V gene. The CDR3 DNA sequence: TGTGCCAGCAGTGAGGTTGCGGGGGACGCGAACACCGGGGAGCTGTTTTTT. Protein product: CASSEVAGDANTGELFF.

The chain combines TRBV14 with TRBJ1-3, with D perhaps TRBD1 (5 bases). V lost 1 base, J lost 4 bases, and 11 bases lay in between. Germline-derived CDR1 and CDR2 are SGHDN and FVKESK. The CDR3 is made up of 15 amino acids. Here the CDR3 reads CASSQGRGFGNTIYF. As DNA, the CDR3 is TGTGCCAGCAGCCAAGGGCGGGGGTTCGGAAACACCATATATTTT.

This sequence joins TRBV6-1 and TRBJ1-2; 7 bases align to TRBD1. This CDR3 region has 19 residues. V lost 4 bases and J lost 4; bases outside the gene matches: 21. Germline values: CDR1 MNHNS, CDR2 SASEGT. The chain's CDR3 is CASSGKQGTGPRDFYGYTF. CDR3 coding DNA: TGTGCCAGCAGTGGAAAACAGGGGACGGGGCCGCGAGATTTCTATGGCTACACCTTC.

This rearrangement joins TRBV6-6 to TRBJ1-5, with D possibly being TRBD1 (6 bases). Germline V CDR1 and CDR2: MNHNY, SVGAGI (reference sequence). This CDR3 contains 16 residues. V was cut by 5 bases and J by 2 bases, with 16 bases left in between. In DNA, the CDR3 is TGTGCCAGCAGTAAATACAGGGATCAGGGCAATCAGCCCCAGCATTTT. Encoded protein: CASSKYRDQGNQPQHF.

Here the CDR3 reads CASSYSTGRGYEQYF. CDR3 bases: TGTGCCAGCAGTTACTCGACGGGCAGGGGTTACGAGCAGTACTTC. The chain employs TRBV6-5 and TRBJ2-7; D perhaps matches TRBD1 (6 bases). CDR3 size: 15 residues. Trimming took off 0 bases at V and 4 bases at J, with 13 bases between the two ends. Germline lookup yields CDR1 MNHEY and CDR2 SVGAGI.

V usage is TRBV4-3 and J usage is TRBJ1-1; D is unclear. The CDR3 has 14 amino acids. From germline, CDR1 is LGHNA and CDR2 YSLEER. V gave up 4 bases and J gave up 1 base, with 10 bases separating them. CDR3 loop: CASSLSFRNTEAFF. CDR3 bases: TGCGCCAGCAGCCTAAGTTTTAGGAACACTGAAGCTTTCTTT.

This chain joins TRBV6-6 and TRBJ1-1, with D possibly being TRBD1 (6 bases). Trimming cost V 8 bases and J 0 bases, with 16 bases left between them. Germline CDR1 reads MNHNY; CDR2 reads SVGAGI (reference sequence). The CDR3 contains 15 residues. CDR3 in amino acids: CASGKTGNMNTEAFF. The CDR3 DNA reads as TGTGCCAGCGGCAAGACAGGAAATATGAACACTGAAGCTTTCTTT.

The CDR3 sequence: CASRNRTGGADTQYF. The CDR3 DNA reads TGTGCCAGCAGGAATCGGACAGGGGGCGCAGATACGCAGTATTTT. The chain carries TRBV2 and TRBJ2-3, with 11 bases fitting TRBD1. With 6 bases clipped from V and 4 bases from J, the junction kept 6 bases outside the gene matches. The CDR3 has 15 residues. Germline V gene sequence: CDR1 SNHLY, CDR2 FYNNEI. The full variable domain, in which reference TRBV2 and TRBJ2-3 provide the parts outside the CDR3, is EPEVTQTPSHQVTQMGQEVILRCVPISNHLYFYWYRQILGQKVEFLVSFYNNEISEKSEIFDDQFSVERPDGSNFTLKIRSTKLEDSAMYFCASRNRTGGADTQYFGPGTRLTVL.

The V and J genes are TRBV2 and TRBJ2-5; maybe TRBD1 (5 bases). This CDR3 has 16 amino acids. Trimming took off 0 bases at V and 2 bases at J, with 13 bases between the two ends. CDR1 is SNHLY and CDR2 is FYNNEI in the germline V gene. CDR3 in amino acids: CASSEADTPLQETQYF. Written as DNA, the CDR3 is TGTGCCAGCAGTGAAGCGGACACTCCGTTACAAGAGACCCAGTACTTC.

The genes are TRBV10-2 and TRBJ2-6; no reliable D call. V lost 4 bases to trimming and J lost 5 bases, with 21 bases between them. The CDR3 is 18 amino acids. Germline CDR1 is WSHSY and CDR2 is SAAADI. The CDR3 DNA sequence: TGCGCCAGCAGTGCAGCTGCCACTTCACAAAGTCGGGCCAACGTCCTGACTTTC. Translation gives CASSAAATSQSRANVLTF.